This T cell receptor (beta chain) came from a study of blood T cell repertoires in COVID-19 (dated by TCRdb to the early 2020s). Background on the whole study: Samples from collaborators originated in the United States, Italy and Spain and spanned both the acute and convalescent phases of COVID-19. The material from the prospective study consisted of cDNA or gDNA derived from T cells, B-cell-depleted T cells, or PBMCs. Deeply sampled blood TCRbeta repertoires from subjects exposed to, actively infected with, or recovered from COVID-19 were included in the dataset. A freely available public database, intended as a resource for researchers studying the immune response to SARS-CoV-2, is where the repertoires were released. Samples were obtained from the ongoing ImmuneRACE study (first 160 participants) and from 1,254 subjects provided by 6 global collaborators. A de-identified subject ID, COVID-19 status, age in years and sex were almost always included in the sample metadata. Where HLA class I and class II types were available, the types were taken from metadata supplied by the sample provider, not from assay-based typing. Beyond this particular receptor, the publication reports: How much clinical and demographic metadata was included differed by source and by participant, and the metadata was provided uncurated.

The collaborating institutions used their own protocols to collect whole blood in K2EDTA tubes. Collaborator samples were shipped for TCRbeta analysis as frozen whole blood, isolated PBMCs, or DNA extracted from either sample type. CDR1 and CDR2, looked up from the germline V gene, are WSHSY and SAAADI. V is cut back by 7 bases and J by 9 bases, with 6 bases in the junction unmatched. The CDR3 spans 13 residues, from the cysteine through the phenylalanine. The read is trimmed to its CDR3 DNA, 39 bases read in frame from base 1. On this clone: What antigen it recognizes has not been identified. No base quality information exists; no much larger clone differs at one position.

TCRbeta CDR3 regions were amplified from genomic DNA by means of the immunoSEQ Assay, a bias-controlled multiplex PCR. Per the authors' processing: The number of nucleated cells in each sample was estimated from the amplification of reference gene primers within the assay. Sequence reads were collapsed and filtered to measure the absolute abundance of every unique TCRbeta CDR3 rearrangement. For each sample, productive Simpson clonality was calculated as the square root of Simpson's diversity index over productive rearrangements. TCRdb mirrors the immuneACCESS table, restricted to in-frame sequences. Some clones are absent from its copies; in checked studies, under half trace to an unresolved V gene, and the reason for the others is unknown. D and trimming were read from the DNA, whereas the V and J calls and clone size are those reported in that table. This sample lists some 280,000 clones; about 91% were detected once. Clones ranked in the top ten supply approximately 13% of the sample.

The sequence was collected from a woman aged 55-75 years with acute or convalescent COVID-19. Recombination connected TRBV10-2 to TRBJ1-6; TRBD1 agrees with 7 junctional bases. The sample comprised peripheral blood. At the DNA level, the sequence is TGCGCCAGCAACCGGGACAGCCGTTCACCCCTCCACTTT. It encodes CASNRDSRSPLHF.